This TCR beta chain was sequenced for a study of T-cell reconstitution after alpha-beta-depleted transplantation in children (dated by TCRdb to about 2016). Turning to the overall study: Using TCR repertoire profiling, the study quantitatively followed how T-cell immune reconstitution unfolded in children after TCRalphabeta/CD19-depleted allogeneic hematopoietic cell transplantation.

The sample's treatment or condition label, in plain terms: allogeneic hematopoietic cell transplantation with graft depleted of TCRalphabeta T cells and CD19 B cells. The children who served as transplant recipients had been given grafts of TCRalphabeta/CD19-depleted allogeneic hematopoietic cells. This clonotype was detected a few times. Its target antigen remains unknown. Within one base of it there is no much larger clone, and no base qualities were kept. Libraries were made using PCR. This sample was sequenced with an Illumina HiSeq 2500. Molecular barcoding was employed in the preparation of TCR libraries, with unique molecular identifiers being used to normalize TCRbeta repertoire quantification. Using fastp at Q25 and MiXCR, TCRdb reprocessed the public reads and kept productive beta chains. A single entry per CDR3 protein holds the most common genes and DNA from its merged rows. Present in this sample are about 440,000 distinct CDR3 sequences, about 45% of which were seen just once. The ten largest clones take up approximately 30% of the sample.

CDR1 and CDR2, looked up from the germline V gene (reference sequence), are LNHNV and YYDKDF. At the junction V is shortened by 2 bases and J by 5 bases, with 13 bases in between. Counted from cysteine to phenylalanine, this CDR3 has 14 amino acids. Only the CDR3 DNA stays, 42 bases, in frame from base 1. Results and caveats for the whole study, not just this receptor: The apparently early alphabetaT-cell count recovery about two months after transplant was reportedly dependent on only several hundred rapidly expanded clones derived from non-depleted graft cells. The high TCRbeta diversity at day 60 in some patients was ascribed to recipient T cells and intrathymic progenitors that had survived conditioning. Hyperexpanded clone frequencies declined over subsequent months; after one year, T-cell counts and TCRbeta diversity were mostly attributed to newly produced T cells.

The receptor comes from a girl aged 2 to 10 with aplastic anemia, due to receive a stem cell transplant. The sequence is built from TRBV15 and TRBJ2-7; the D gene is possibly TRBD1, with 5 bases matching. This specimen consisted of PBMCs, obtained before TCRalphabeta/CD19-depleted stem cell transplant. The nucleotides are TGTGCCACCAGCAGACCCCGACAAGGGGACGAGCAGTACTTC. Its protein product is CATSRPRQGDEQYF.